These T cell receptor beta chains were read from a single sample in a study of T-cell reconstitution after alpha-beta-depleted transplantation in children. TCRdb reprocessed the PCR reads via MiXCR and lists one record per CDR3 protein. Of about 980,000 distinct CDR3 sequences in the sample, less than 30% were seen once. Specimen: PBMCs, mostly from graft donor cells, collected 360 days after TCRalphabeta/CD19-depleted stem cell transplant. The receptors shown here come from a boy less than two years old who had a stem cell transplant for SCID, so the T cells may come from the graft donor. The CDR3 runs from the conserved cysteine through the conserved F or W. The D gene is left open where the match is weak. Only part of the rows carry a size: once, few, many, or a class if the clone is expanded.

CDR3aa	CDR3nt	abundance	len	d_gene	v_gene	j_gene
CASSQYSGTGLNEQFF	TGCGCCAGCAGTCAGTATTCCGGGACAGGGTTAAATGAGCAGTTCTTC	few	16	TRBD1	TRBV5-1	TRBJ2-1
CASSPGTGGSYGYTF	TGCGCCAGCAGCCCAGGGACAGGGGGGAGCTATGGCTACACCTTC	NA	15	TRBD1	TRBV5-1	TRBJ1-2
CSARPDQETQYF	TGCAGTGCTAGACCGGATCAAGAGACCCAGTACTTC	NA	12	NA	TRBV20-1	TRBJ2-5
CASSFHAGMNTEAFF	TGTGCCAGCAGTTTCCATGCGGGAATGAACACTGAAGCTTTCTTT	few	15	NA	TRBV27	TRBJ1-1
CSARGTSVPYVRNF	TGCAGTGCTAGGGGGACTTCGGTACCCTACGTGAGGAACTTC	few	14	NA	TRBV20-1	TRBJ2-7
CASSPRQNTEAFF	TGTGCCAGCAGCCCACGACAGAACACTGAAGCTTTCTTT	many	13	NA	TRBV7-2	TRBJ1-1
CASSVERDSIYEQYF	TGTGCCAGCAGCGTTGAAAGGGACAGCATCTACGAGCAGTACTTC	few	15	TRBD1	TRBV9	TRBJ2-7
CASSLNSGGAGDTQYF	TGTGCCAGCAGCTTAAATAGCGGGGGGGCAGGAGATACGCAGTATTTT	few	16	TRBD2	TRBV7-3	TRBJ2-3
CASSPASLETQYF	TGTGCCAGCTCACCGGCTTCTTTAGAGACCCAGTACTTC	many	13	NA	TRBV18	TRBJ2-5
CASSQFTGTGRTEAFF	TGTGCCAGCAGCCAATTTACCGGGACAGGGAGGACTGAAGCTTTCTTT	NA	16	TRBD1	TRBV3-1	TRBJ1-1
CASSKTQGSWETQYF	TGTGCCAGCAGCAAAACGCAGGGGTCATGGGAGACCCAGTACTTC	NA	15	NA	TRBV7-6	TRBJ2-5
CASSQELAGASTDTQYF	TGTGCCAGCAGCCAAGAGCTAGCGGGGGCGAGCACAGATACGCAGTATTTT	NA	17	TRBD2	TRBV4-2	TRBJ2-3
CASSEGTGQPQHF	TGTGCCAGCAGCGAGGGTACGGGTCAGCCCCAGCATTTT	few	13	NA	TRBV28	TRBJ1-5
CASTSPGGSNTEAFF	TGTGCCAGCACAAGCCCAGGGGGCTCGAACACTGAAGCTTTCTTT	NA	15	TRBD1	TRBV6-1	TRBJ1-1
CASSQDRRGGRTDTQYF	TGCGCCAGCAGCCAAGATCGGAGGGGGGGCCGCACAGATACGCAGTATTTT	NA	17	NA	TRBV4-3	TRBJ2-3
CASSLLPTDTEAFF	TGTGCCAGCAGCCTGCTACCGACCGACACTGAAGCTTTCTTT	NA	14	NA	TRBV6-1	TRBJ1-1
CASSWGWTGSSSGNTIYF	TGTGCCAGCAGCTGGGGATGGACAGGGAGCAGCTCTGGAAACACCATATATTTT	NA	18	TRBD1	TRBV5-6	TRBJ1-3
CAISDPPDGSTDTQYF	TGTGCCATCAGTGACCCTCCGGACGGCAGCACAGATACGCAGTATTTT	NA	16	NA	TRBV10-3	TRBJ2-3
CASSPTSGGAGELFF	TGTGCCAGCAGTCCTACTAGCGGGGGAGCCGGGGAGCTGTTTTTT	NA	15	TRBD2	TRBV27	TRBJ2-2
CASSPRGGGSGELFF	TGCGCCAGCAGCCCCCGGGGGGGCGGGTCCGGGGAGCTGTTTTTT	NA	15	TRBD2	TRBV4-3	TRBJ2-2
CASSPDRGRDIQYF	TGTGCCAGCAGCCCCGACAGGGGGCGGGACATTCAGTACTTC	NA	14	TRBD1	TRBV12-3/TRBV12-4	TRBJ2-4
CASSLGSVRNYGYTF	TGTGCCAGCAGCTTAGGGTCAGTTCGTAACTATGGCTACACCTTC	NA	15	NA	TRBV7-8	TRBJ1-2
CASSWGRSAGRYEQYF	TGTGCCAGCAGTTGGGGACGGAGCGCCGGTCGATACGAGCAGTACTTC	NA	16	NA	TRBV12-3/TRBV12-4	TRBJ2-7
CASSLQGLAGGFSYNEQFF	TGTGCCAGCAGCTTACAGGGACTAGCGGGGGGCTTCTCCTACAATGAGCAGTTCTTC	NA	19	TRBD2	TRBV11-2	TRBJ2-1
CASSLDGRVAEQYF	TGTGCCAGCAGCTTGGACGGCAGGGTGGCCGAGCAGTACTTC	few	14	NA	TRBV5-6	TRBJ2-7
CASSTPIQGANYGYTF	TGTGCCAGCAGTACACCTATTCAGGGGGCGAACTATGGCTACACCTTC	NA	16	TRBD1	TRBV12-3/TRBV12-4	TRBJ1-2
CSALPYVGPGNTIYF	TGCAGTGCTCTGCCTTATGTCGGCCCTGGAAACACCATATATTTT	NA	15	NA	TRBV20-1	TRBJ1-3
CASSPIRGVKGGTGELFF	TGTGCCAGCAGCCCGATCCGCGGGGTAAAAGGTGGAACCGGGGAGCTGTTTTTT	NA	18	NA	TRBV11-2	TRBJ2-2
CASSPTGDPYGYTF	TGTGCCAGCAGCCCGACAGGGGATCCCTATGGCTACACCTTC	few	14	TRBD1	TRBV7-9	TRBJ1-2
CSVDRDSLYNEQFF	TGCAGCGTGGACCGGGACAGCCTCTACAATGAGCAGTTCTTC	NA	14	TRBD1	TRBV29-1	TRBJ2-1
CASSLTRDRGVAGELFF	TGTGCCAGCAGCTTAACCCGGGACAGGGGGGTTGCCGGGGAGCTGTTTTTT	NA	17	TRBD1	TRBV7-3	TRBJ2-2